What follows describes a single T cell receptor beta chain. This entry belongs to a study of blood T cell repertoires in COVID-19. Looking at the study overall: Samples representing acute and convalescent COVID-19 were sourced from the United States, Italy and Spain. The analysed material was cDNA or gDNA that came from T cells, B-cell-depleted T cells, or PBMCs.

The CDR3 length is 15 residues. Trimming took off 3 bases at V and 4 bases at J, with 13 bases between the two ends. CDR1 and CDR2 (germline): LNHDA, SQIVND (reference sequence). Authors' processing steps: The authors estimated nucleated cell counts from reference gene primer amplification. Produced via immunoSEQ multiplex PCR; TCRdb's table is partial and in-frame only. V and J calls and clone size are as listed in that table; D and trimming were resolved from the DNA. The sample shows about 190,000 clones, around 82% of them seen only once. The sequencing input was peripheral blood. This sequence originates from a man aged 45-65 years with active or convalescent COVID-19. V is TRBV19 and J is TRBJ1-3; D uncertain. The CDR3 DNA follows: TGTGCCAGTAGTATGGAGGATCGTGCGGGAAACACCATATATTTT. It translates to CASSMEDRAGNTIYF.